This T cell receptor beta chain is drawn from a study of tumor-infiltrating lymphocytes in localized non-small cell lung cancer. A word on this clone: Other DNA variants within this sample encode the same CDR3.

The repertoire was sequenced with immunoSEQ multiplex PCR; TCRdb's copy has only in-frame clones and lacks some. The sample contains about 24,000 clones, 60% to 75% of which appear only once. The germline CDR1 and CDR2 sequences are MNHEY and SVGAGI. The CDR3 contains 14 residues. V was cut by 0 bases and J by 6 bases, with 8 bases left in between. Sequenced material: lung tumor tissue. The receptor comes from a human donor with non-small cell lung cancer. This chain uses TRBV6-5 with TRBJ2-2; D may be TRBD1 or TRBD2 (6 bases each). CDR3: CASSYSGGSGELFF. The CDR3 coding sequence is TGTGCCAGCAGTTACTCGGGGGGCTCCGGGGAGCTGTTTTTT.